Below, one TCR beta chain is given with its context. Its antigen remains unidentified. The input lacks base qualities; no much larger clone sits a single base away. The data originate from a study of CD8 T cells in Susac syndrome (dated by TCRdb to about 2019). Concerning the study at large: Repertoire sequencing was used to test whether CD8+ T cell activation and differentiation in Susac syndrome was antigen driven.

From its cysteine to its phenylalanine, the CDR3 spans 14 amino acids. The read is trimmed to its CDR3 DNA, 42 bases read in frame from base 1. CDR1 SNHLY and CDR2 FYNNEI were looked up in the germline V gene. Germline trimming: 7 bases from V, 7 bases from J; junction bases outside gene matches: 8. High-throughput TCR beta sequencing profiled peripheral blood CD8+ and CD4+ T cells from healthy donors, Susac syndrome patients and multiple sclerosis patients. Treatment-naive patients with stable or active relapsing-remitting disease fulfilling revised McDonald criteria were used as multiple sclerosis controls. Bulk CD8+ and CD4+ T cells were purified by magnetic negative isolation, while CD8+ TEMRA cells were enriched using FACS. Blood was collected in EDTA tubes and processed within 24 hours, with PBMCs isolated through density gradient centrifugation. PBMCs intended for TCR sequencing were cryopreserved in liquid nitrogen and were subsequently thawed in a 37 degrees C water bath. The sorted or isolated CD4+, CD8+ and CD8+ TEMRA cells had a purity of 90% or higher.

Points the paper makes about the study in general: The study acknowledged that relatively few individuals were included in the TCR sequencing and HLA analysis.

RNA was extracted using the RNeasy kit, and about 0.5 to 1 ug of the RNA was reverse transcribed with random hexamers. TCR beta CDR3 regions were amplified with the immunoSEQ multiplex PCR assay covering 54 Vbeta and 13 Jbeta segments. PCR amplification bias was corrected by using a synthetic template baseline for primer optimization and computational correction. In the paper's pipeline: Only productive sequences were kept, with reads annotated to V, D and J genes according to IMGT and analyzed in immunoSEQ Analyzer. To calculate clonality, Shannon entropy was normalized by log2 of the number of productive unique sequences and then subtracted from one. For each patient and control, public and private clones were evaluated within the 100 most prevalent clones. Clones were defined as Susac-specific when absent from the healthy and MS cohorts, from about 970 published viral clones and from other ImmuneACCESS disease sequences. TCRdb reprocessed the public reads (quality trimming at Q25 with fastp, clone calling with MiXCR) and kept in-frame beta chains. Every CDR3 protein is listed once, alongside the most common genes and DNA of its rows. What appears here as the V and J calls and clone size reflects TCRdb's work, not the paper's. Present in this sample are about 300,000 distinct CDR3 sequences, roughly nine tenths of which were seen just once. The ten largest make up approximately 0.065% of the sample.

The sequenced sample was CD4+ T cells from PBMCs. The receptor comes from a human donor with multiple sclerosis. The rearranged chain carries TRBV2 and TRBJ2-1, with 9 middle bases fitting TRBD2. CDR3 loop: CASKSAGGRNEQFF. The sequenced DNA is TGTGCCAGCAAGTCGGCGGGGGGGCGAAATGAGCAGTTCTTC.